The clone carrying this TCR beta chain was found many times. Its antigen is unknown. This entry belongs to a study of T cells after yellow fever vaccination. Study-wide points: FACS-sorted repertoires could contain abundant clonotypes contaminating from the bulk population.

The 5'RACE template-switching step produced TCR cDNA and added a universal primer site and UMIs. TCRdb re-analysed the 5' RACE reads in MiXCR, keeping a single row per CDR3 protein. The table records 150,000 to 200,000 distinct CDR3 sequences, about 6% of them present only once. CDR3 length: 12 residues. Germline V gene sequence: CDR1 SGHNT, CDR2 YENEEA. V lost 4 bases to trimming and J lost 6 bases, with 7 bases between them. The chain uses TRBV11-3 and TRBJ2-1, with TRBD1 as a possible D gene (5 bases). The receptor was derived from a man aged 18 to 30 who received the YFV17D yellow fever vaccine. Sequenced here: CD4+ T cells sorted from PBMCs, sampled on the day of the first yellow fever vaccination. The CDR3 region is CASSSDSNEQFF. The CDR3 bases are TGTGCCAGCAGCTCTGACAGCAATGAGCAGTTCTTC.